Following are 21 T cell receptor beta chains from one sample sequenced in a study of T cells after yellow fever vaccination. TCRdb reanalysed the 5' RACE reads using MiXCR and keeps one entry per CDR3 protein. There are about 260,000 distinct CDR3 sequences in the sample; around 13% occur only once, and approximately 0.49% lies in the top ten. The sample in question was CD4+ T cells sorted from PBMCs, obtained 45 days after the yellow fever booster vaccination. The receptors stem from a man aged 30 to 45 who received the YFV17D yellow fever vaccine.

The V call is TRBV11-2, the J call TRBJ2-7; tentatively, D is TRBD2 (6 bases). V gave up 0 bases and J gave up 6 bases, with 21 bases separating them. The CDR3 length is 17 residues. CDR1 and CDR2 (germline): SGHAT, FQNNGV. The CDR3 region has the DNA TGTGCCAGCAGCTTAGACGGCGGGGACCCTTTGCTCTTCGAGCAGTACTTC. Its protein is CASSLDGGDPLLFEQYF.

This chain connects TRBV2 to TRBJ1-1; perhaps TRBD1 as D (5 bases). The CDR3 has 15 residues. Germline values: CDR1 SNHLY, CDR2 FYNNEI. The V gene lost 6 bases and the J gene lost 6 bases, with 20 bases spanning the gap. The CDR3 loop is CASSRDRSNFAEAFF. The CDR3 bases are TGTGCCAGCAGCCGGGACCGGAGTAATTTCGCTGAAGCTTTCTTT.

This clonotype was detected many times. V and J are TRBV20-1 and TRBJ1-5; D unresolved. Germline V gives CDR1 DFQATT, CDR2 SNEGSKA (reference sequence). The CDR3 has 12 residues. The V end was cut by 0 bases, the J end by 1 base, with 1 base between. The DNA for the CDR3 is TGCAGTGCTAGAGAGAGCAATCAGCCCCAGCATTTT. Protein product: CSARESNQPQHF.

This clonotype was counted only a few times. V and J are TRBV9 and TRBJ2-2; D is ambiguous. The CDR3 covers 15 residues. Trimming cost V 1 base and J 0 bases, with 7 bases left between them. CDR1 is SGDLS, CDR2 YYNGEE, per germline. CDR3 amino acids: CASSVRRTNTGELFF. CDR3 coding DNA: TGTGCCAGCAGCGTACGGCGGACGAACACCGGGGAGCTGTTTTTT.

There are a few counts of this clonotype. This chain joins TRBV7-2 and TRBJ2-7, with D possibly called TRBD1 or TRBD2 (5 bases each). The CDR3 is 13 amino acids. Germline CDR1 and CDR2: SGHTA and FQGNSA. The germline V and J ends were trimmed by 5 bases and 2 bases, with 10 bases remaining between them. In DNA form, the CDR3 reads TGTGCCAGCAGCCGGGACGGTACCTACGAGCAGTACTTC. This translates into CASSRDGTYEQYF.

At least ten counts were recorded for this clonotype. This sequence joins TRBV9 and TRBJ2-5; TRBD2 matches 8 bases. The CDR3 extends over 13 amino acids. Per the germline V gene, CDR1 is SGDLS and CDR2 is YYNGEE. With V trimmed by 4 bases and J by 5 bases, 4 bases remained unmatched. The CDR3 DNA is TGTGCCAGCAGCCCGACGGGGGGGGAGACCCAGTACTTC. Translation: CASSPTGGETQYF.

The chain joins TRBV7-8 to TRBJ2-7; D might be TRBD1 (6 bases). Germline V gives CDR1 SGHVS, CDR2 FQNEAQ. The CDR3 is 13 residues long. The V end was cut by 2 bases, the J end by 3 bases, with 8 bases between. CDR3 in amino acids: CASSLTGLYEQYF. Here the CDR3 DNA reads TGTGCCAGCAGCTTAACAGGGCTCTACGAGCAGTACTTC. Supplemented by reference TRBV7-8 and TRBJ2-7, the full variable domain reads GAGVSQSPRYKVAKRGQDVALRCDPISGHVSLFWYQQALGQGPEFLTYFQNEAQLDKSGLPSDRFFAERPEGSVSTLKIQRTQQEDSAVYLCASSLTGLYEQYFGPGTRLTVT.

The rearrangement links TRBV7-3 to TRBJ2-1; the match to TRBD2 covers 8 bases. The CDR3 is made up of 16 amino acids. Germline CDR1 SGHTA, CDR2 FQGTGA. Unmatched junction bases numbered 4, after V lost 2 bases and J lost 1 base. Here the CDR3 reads CASSLGTSRSYNEQFF. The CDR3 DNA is TGTGCCAGCAGCTTAGGGACTAGTCGGTCCTACAATGAGCAGTTCTTC.

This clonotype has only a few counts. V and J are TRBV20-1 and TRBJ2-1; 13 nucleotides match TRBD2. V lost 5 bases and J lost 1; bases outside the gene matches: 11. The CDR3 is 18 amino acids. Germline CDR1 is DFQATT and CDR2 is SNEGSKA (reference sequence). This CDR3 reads CSAGLLAGGALSYNEQFF. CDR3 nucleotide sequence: TGCAGTGCTGGTTTACTAGCGGGAGGGGCATTGTCCTACAATGAGCAGTTCTTC.

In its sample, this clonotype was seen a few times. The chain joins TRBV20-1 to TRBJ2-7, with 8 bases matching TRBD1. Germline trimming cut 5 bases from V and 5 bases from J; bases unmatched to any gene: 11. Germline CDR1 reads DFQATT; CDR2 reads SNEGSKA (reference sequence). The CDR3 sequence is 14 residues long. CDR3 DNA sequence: TGCAGTGCTGCGGTCGGACAGGGCGGCCACGAGCAGTACTTC. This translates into CSAAVGQGGHEQYF.

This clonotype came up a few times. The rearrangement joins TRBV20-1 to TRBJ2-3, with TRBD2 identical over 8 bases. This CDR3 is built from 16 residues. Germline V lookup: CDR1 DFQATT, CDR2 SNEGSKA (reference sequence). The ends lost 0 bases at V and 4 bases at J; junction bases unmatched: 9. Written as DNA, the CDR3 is TGCAGTGCTAGAGATGTCAGGAGCGGGAGAGCAGATACGCAGTATTTT. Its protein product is CSARDVRSGRADTQYF.

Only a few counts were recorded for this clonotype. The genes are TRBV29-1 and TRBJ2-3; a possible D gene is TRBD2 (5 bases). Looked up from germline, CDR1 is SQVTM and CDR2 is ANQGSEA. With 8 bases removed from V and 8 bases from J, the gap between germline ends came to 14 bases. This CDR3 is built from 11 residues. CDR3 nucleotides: TGCAGCTTGGGGAGAATGGGTACGCAGTATTTT. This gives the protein CSLGRMGTQYF.

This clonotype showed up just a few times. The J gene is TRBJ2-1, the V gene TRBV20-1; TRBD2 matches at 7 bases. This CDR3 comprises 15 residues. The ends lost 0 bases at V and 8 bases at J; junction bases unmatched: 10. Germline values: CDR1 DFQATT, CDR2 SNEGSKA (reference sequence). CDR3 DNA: TGCAGTGCTAGAGATCCGGGGCGGGAGTGGGATGAGCAGTTCTTC. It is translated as CSARDPGREWDEQFF.

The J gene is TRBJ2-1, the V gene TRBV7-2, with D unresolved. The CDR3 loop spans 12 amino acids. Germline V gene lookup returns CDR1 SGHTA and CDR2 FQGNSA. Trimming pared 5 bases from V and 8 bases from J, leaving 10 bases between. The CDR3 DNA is TGTGCCAGCAGCCAAATGTACGATGAGCAGTTCTTC. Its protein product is CASSQMYDEQFF.

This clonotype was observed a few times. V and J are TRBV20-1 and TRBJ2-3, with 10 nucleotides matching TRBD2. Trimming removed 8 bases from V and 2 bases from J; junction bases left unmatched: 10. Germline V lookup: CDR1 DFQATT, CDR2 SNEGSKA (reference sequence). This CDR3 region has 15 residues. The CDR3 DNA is TGCAGTTTACAAACGACTAGCGGGTTCACAGATACGCAGTATTTT. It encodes CSLQTTSGFTDTQYF.

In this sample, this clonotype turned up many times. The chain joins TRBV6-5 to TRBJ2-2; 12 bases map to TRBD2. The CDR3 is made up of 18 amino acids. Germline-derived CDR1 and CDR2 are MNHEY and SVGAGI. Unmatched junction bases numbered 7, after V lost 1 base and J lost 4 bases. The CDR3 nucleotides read TGTGCCAGCAGTTACTTTTTAACGGGACTAGCGGGCACCGGGGAGCTGTTTTTT. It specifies CASSYFLTGLAGTGELFF.

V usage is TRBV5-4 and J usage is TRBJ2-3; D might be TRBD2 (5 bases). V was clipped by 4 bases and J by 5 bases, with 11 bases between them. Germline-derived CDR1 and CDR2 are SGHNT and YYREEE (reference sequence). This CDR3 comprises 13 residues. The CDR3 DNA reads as TGTGCCAGCAGCCTTCGGACTGAAGATACGCAGTATTTT. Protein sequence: CASSLRTEDTQYF.

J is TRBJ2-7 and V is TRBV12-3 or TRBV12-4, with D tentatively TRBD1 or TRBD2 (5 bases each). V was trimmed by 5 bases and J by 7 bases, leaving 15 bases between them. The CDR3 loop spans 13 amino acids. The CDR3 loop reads CASSPIRWGEQYF. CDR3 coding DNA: TGTGCCAGCAGTCCAATACGTTGGGGGGAGCAGTACTTC.

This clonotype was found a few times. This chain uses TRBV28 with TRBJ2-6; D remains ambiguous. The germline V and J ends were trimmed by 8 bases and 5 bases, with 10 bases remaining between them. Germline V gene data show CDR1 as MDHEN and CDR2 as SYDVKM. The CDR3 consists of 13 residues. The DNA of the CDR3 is TGTGCCAGCGGTGTAAGCTGGGCCAACGTCCTGACTTTC. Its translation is CASGVSWANVLTF.

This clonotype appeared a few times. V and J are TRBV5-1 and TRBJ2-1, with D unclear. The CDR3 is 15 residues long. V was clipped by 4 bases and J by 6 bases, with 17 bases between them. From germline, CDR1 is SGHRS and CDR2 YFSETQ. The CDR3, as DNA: TGCGCCAGCAGCCCGCTGGGAAGGTATGGCAATGAGCAGTTCTTC. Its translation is CASSPLGRYGNEQFF.

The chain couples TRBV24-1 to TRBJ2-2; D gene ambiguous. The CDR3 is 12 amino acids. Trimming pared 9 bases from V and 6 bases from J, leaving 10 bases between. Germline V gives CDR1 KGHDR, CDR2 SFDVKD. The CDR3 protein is CATSSGPGELFF. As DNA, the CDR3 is TGTGCCACCTCCTCTGGTCCCGGGGAGCTGTTTTTT.